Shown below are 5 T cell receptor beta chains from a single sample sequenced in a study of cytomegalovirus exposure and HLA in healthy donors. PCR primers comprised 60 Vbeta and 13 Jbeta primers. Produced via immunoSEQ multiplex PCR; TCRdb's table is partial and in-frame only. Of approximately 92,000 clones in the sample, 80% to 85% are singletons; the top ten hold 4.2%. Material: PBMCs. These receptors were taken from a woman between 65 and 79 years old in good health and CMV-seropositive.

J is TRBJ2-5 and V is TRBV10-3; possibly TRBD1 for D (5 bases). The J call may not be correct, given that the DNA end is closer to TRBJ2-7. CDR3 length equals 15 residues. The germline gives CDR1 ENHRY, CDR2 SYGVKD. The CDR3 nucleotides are TGTGCCATCAGTGGTTCGACAGTAAGCTCCTACGAGCAGTACTTC. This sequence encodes CAISGSTVSSYEQYF.

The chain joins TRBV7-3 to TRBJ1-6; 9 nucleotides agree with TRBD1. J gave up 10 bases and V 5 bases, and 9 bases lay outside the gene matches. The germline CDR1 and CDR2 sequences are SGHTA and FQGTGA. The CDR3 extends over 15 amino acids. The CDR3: CASSGSGTGRSPLHF. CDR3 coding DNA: TGTGCCAGCAGCGGATCCGGGACAGGGAGGTCACCCCTCCACTTT.

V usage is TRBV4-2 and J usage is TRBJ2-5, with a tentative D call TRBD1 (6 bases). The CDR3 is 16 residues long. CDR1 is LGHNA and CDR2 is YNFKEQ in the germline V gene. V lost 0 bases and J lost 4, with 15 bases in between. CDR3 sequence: CASSQDLGALGETQYF. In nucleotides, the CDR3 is TGTGCCAGCAGCCAAGATCTGGGGGCGCTTGGAGAGACCCAGTACTTC.

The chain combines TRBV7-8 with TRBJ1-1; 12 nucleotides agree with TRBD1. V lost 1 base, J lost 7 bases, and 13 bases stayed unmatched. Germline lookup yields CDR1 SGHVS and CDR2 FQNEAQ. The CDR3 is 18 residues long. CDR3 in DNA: TGTGCCAGCAGCTTAGTCGGTTCCCGGGACAGGGGGCCGCATGAAGCTTTCTTT. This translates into CASSLVGSRDRGPHEAFF.

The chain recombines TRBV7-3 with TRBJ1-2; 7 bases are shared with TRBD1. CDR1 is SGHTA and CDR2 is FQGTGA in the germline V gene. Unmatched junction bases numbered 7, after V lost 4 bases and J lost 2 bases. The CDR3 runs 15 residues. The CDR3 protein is CASSSTGSANYGYTF. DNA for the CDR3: TGTGCCAGCAGCTCGACAGGGTCAGCGAACTATGGCTACACCTTC.